These T cell receptor beta chains were read from a single sample in a study of T-cell memory formation after mild COVID-19. TCRdb re-called the 5' RACE reads with MiXCR, one entry per CDR3 protein. The sample comprises around 35,000 distinct CDR3 sequences, 7% to 9.5% of which are singletons, and approximately 28% rests with the top ten. The specimen was PBMCs or a T cell subset sorted from them (not recorded which). The receptors shown here come from a man between 18 and 35 years old who had mild COVID-19 (a few samples of this study predate the infection). Cell type and time point are not known. The CDR3 runs from the conserved cysteine through the conserved F or W. Each record gives: V gene, J gene, CDR3 protein.

TRBV6-5,TRBJ2-5,CASSGQAQETQYF
TRBV11-2,TRBJ2-3,CASSFNGGRDTQYF
TRBV12-3/TRBV12-4,TRBJ2-1,CASSFGLARYNEQFF
TRBV5-1,TRBJ2-3,CASSLGTSGYTDTQYF
TRBV7-9,TRBJ1-2,CASSSGPGGYTF
TRBV6-2/TRBV6-3,TRBJ2-7,CASREGWGSSYEQYF
TRBV20-1,TRBJ1-6,CSARPSWNSPLHF
TRBV7-3,TRBJ1-1,CASSSDRDSEAFF
TRBV7-3,TRBJ2-2,CASSRDETGELFF
TRBV18,TRBJ2-5,CASSPTLEVQRETQYF
TRBV7-3,TRBJ1-1,CASSLGQGTEAFF
TRBV29-1,TRBJ2-1,CSVSSGGASSYNEQFF
TRBV5-4,TRBJ2-2,CASSPRTSLTGELFF
TRBV7-2,TRBJ2-7,CASSFAAGTFSYEQYF